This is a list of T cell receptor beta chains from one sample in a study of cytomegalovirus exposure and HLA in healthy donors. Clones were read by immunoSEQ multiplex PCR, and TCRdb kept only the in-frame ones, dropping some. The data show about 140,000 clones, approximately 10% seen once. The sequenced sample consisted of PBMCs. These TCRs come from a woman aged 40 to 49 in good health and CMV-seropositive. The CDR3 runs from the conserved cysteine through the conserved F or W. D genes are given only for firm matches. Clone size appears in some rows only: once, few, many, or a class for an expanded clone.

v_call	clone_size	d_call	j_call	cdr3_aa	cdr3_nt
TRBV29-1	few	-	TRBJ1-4	CSGQTTTNEKLFF	TGCAGCGGTCAGACAACAACTAATGAAAAACTGTTTTTT
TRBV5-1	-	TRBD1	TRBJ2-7	CASSLTGGPYEQYF	TGCGCCAGCAGCTTGACAGGGGGCCCCTACGAGCAGTACTTC
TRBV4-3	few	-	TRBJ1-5	CASSQEIGVNQPQHF	TGCGCCAGCAGCCAAGAGATAGGGGTGAATCAGCCCCAGCATTTT
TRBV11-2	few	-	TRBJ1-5	CASSLDGYTGQPQHF	TGTGCCAGCAGCTTAGATGGGTACACGGGGCAGCCCCAGCATTTT
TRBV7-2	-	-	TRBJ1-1	CASSLAPSRGPFEAFF	TGTGCCAGCAGCTTAGCCCCGAGCAGGGGCCCATTTGAAGCTTTCTTT
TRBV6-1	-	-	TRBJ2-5	CASSTDFGETQYF	TGTGCCAGCAGTACGGACTTCGGGGAGACCCAGTACTTC
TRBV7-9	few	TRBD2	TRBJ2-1	CASSARMGSGDINEQFF	TGTGCCAGCAGCGCCAGAATGGGTAGCGGGGACATTAATGAGCAGTTCTTC
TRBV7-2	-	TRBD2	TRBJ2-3	CASSSGTSGTDTQYF	TGTGCCAGCAGTTCCGGGACTAGCGGCACAGATACGCAGTATTTT
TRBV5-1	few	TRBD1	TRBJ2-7	CASSHRDRGLYEQYF	TGCGCCAGCAGCCACCGGGACAGGGGGTTATACGAGCAGTACTTC
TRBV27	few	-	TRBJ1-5	CASSFGGFNQPQHF	TGTGCCAGCAGTTTTGGAGGGTTTAATCAGCCCCAGCATTTT
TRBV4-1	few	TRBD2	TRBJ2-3	CASSLEGGGSTDTQYF	TGCGCCAGCAGCCTAGAGGGCGGGGGGTCGACAGATACGCAGTATTTT
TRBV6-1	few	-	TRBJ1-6	CASSDRSNSPLHF	TGTGCCAGCAGTGATAGGAGCAATTCACCCCTCCACTTT
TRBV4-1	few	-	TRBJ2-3	CASSRTQGLRGDTQYF	TGCGCCAGCAGCCGAACGCAGGGATTACGAGGAGATACGCAGTATTTT
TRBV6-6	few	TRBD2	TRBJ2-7	CASSYGEGGPYEQYF	TGTGCCAGCAGTTACGGGGAGGGAGGACCTTACGAGCAGTACTTC
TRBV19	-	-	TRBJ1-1	CASSMSPRRGSTEAFF	TGTGCCAGTAGTATGAGTCCGAGGAGGGGATCGACTGAAGCTTTCTTT
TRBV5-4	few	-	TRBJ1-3	CASSKGLRSTIYF	TGTGCCAGCAGCAAGGGACTTCGGAGCACCATATATTTT
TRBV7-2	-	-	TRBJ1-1	CASSFRTPGTEAFF	TGTGCCAGCAGCTTTAGGACACCCGGGACTGAAGCTTTCTTT
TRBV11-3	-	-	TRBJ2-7	CASSFSRTDFYEQYF	TGTGCCAGCAGCTTTTCTCGGACAGATTTCTACGAGCAGTACTTC
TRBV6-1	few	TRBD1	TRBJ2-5	CASNPVGTGHETQYF	TGTGCCAGCAATCCCGTCGGGACAGGGCACGAGACCCAGTACTTC
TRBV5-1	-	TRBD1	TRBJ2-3	CASSYDRAADTQYF	TGCGCCAGCAGCTACGACAGGGCAGCAGATACGCAGTATTTT
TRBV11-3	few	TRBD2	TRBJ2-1	CASSLGLAGASYNEQFF	TGTGCCAGCAGCTTAGGGCTAGCGGGGGCCTCCTACAATGAGCAGTTCTTC
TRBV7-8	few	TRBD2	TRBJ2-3	CASSPLAGLTDTQYF	TGTGCCAGCAGCCCCCTAGCGGGCCTCACAGATACGCAGTATTTT
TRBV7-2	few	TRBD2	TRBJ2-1	CASTSSGGDLNNEQFF	TGTGCCAGCACCTCTAGCGGGGGGGACCTGAACAATGAGCAGTTCTTC
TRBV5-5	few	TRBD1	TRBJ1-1	CASSWDRNTEAFF	TGTGCCAGCAGCTGGGACAGGAACACTGAAGCTTTCTTT
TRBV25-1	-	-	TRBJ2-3	CASSDNRGTGTQYF	TGTGCCAGCAGTGATAATCGGGGGACGGGTACGCAGTATTTT
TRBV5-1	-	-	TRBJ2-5	CASTLAAKETQYF	TGCGCCAGCACCCTCGCGGCGAAAGAGACCCAGTACTTC
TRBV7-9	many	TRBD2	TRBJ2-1	CASSISPGLESYNEQFF	TGTGCCAGCAGCATCAGTCCGGGACTAGAATCGTACAATGAGCAGTTCTTC
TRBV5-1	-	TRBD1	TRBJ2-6	CASSLGDDRGSGANVLTF	TGCGCCAGCAGCTTGGGAGACGACAGGGGATCTGGGGCCAACGTCCTGACTTTC
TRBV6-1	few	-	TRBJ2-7	CASSAGGPSSYEQYF	TGTGCCAGCAGTGCAGGGGGGCCGAGCTCCTACGAGCAGTACTTC
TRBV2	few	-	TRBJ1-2	CASSEGAGRGYTF	TGTGCCAGCAGTGAAGGGGCGGGGAGAGGCTACACCTTC
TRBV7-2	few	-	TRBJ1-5	CASSLRGRNQPQHF	TGTGCCAGCAGCTTAAGAGGTCGAAATCAGCCCCAGCATTTT
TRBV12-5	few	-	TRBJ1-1	CASGSSGGTEAFF	TGTGCTAGTGGCTCCTCCGGGGGGACTGAAGCTTTCTTT
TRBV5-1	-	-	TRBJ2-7	CASSLEPGEREQYF	TGCGCCAGCAGCTTGGAGCCAGGGGAGCGCGAGCAGTACTTC
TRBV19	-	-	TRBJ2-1	CASSSSSGWKDEQFF	TGTGCCAGTAGTTCGTCCAGCGGATGGAAGGATGAGCAGTTCTTC
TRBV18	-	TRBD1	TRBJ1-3	CASSPPNRGSGNTIYF	TGTGCCAGCTCACCACCAAACAGGGGGTCTGGAAACACCATATATTTT
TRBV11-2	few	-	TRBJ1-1	CASTGGGNTEAFF	TGTGCCAGCACTGGGGGGGGTAACACTGAAGCTTTCTTT
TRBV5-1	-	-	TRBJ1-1	CASSADRGNTEAFF	TGCGCCAGCAGCGCAGACCGGGGGAACACTGAAGCTTTCTTT
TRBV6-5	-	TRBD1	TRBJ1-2	CASSYRQGTYGYTF	TGTGCCAGCAGTTACCGACAGGGGACTTATGGCTACACCTTC
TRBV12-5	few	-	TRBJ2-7	CASGLVGGFPYEQYF	TGTGCTAGTGGTTTGGTAGGGGGTTTTCCCTACGAGCAGTACTTC
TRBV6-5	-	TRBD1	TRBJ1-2	CASSSPGGGYGYTF	TGTGCCAGCAGTTCCCCAGGGGGTGGCTATGGCTACACCTTC
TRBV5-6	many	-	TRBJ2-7	CASSLTGAYEQYF	TGTGCCAGCAGCTTGACAGGCGCCTACGAGCAGTACTTC
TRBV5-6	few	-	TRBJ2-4	CASSLGSGVGNIQYF	TGTGCCAGCAGTTTGGGGTCGGGAGTTGGCAACATTCAGTACTTC
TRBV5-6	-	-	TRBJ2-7	CASSQTAVSYEQYF	TGTGCCAGCAGTCAGACGGCGGTTTCCTACGAGCAGTACTTC
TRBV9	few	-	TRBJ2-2	CASSVAGAFTGELFF	TGTGCCAGCAGCGTAGCAGGGGCCTTCACCGGGGAGCTGTTTTTT
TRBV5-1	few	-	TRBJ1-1	CASSLRPGVSNTEAFF	TGCGCCAGCAGCTTGCGGCCAGGGGTATCGAACACTGAAGCTTTCTTT
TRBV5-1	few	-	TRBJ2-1	CASSLVFGGSYNEQFF	TGCGCCAGCAGCTTGGTCTTTGGCGGTTCATACAATGAGCAGTTCTTC
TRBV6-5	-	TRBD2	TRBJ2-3	CASSYSPAGSDTQYF	TGTGCCAGCAGTTACTCCCCAGCGGGGTCGGATACGCAGTATTTT
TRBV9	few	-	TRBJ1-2	CASSITNYGYTF	TGTGCCAGCAGCATTACTAACTATGGCTACACCTTC
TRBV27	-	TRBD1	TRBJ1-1	CASSFSYSGTGASRNTEAFF	TGTGCCAGCAGTTTTTCCTACTCCGGGACAGGGGCAAGTCGGAACACTGAAGCTTTCTTT
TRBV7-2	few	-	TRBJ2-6	CASSLYPGSGANVLTF	TGTGCCAGCAGCTTATATCCGGGGTCTGGGGCCAACGTCCTGACTTTC
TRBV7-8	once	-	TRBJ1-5	CASSLNREWEPQHF	TGTGCCAGCAGCTTAAACCGGGAATGGGAGCCCCAGCATTTT
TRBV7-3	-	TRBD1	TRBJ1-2	CASSLRQGGGYTF	TGTGCCAGCAGCTTAAGACAGGGAGGTGGCTACACCTTC
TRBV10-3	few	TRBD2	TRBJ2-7	CAISPGRDFYEF	TGTGCCATCAGCCCGGGGAGGGACTTTTATGAATTC
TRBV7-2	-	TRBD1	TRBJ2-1	CASSRPGQGAKQFF	TGTGCCAGCAGCCGTCCGGGACAGGGGGCTAAACAGTTCTTC
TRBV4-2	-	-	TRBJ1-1	CASSQQPTENTEAFF	TGTGCCAGCAGCCAACAGCCGACAGAGAACACTGAAGCTTTCTTT